This T cell receptor (beta chain) was captured in a study of blood T cell repertoires in COVID-19. The assay was immunoSEQ multiplex PCR, and TCRdb's table has in-frame clones only and misses some. Among approximately 190,000 clones listed, approximately 86% were seen once. The V gene end was trimmed by 2 bases and the J gene end by 8 bases; junction bases not matched to a gene: 8. CDR1 is MDHEN and CDR2 is SYDVKM in the germline V gene. CDR3 length equals 15 residues. Those enrolled, adults aged roughly 18 to 95 years, came from about two dozen US areas. The specimen sequenced was PBMCs or T cells enriched from blood (not recorded which). This TCR came from a woman aged 55-75 years with acute COVID-19. V is TRBV28 and J is TRBJ1-2; 10 bases fit TRBD1. The CDR3 reads CASSLGDRGLNGYTF. DNA of the CDR3: TGTGCCAGCAGTTTAGGGGACAGGGGACTAAACGGCTACACCTTC.